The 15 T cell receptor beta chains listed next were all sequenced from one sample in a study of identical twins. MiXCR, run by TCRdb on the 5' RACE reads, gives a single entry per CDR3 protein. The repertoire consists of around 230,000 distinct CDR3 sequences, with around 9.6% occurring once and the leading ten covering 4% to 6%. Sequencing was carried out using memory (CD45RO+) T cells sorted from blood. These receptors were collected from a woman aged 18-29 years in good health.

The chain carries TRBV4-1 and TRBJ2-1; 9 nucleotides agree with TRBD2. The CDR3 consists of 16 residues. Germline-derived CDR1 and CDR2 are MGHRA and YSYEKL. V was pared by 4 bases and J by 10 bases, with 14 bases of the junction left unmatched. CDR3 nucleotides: TGCGCCAGCAGCCCAGGGCTCCGCGGGGGGGCCTACGAGCAGTTCTTC. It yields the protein CASSPGLRGGAYEQFF.

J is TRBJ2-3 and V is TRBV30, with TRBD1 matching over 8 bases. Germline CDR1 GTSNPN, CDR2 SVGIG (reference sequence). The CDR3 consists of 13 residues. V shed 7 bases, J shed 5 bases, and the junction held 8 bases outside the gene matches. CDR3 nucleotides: TGTGCCTCGACGACAGGGGATGGAGATACGCAGTATTTT. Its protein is CASTTGDGDTQYF.

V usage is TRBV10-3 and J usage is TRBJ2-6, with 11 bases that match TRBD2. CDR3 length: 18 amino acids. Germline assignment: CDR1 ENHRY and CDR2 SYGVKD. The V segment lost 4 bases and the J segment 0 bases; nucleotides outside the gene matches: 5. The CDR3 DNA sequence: TGTGCCATCAGTGCCCCGGGACTAGCGGTCTCTGGGGCCAACGTCCTGACTTTC. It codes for CAISAPGLAVSGANVLTF.

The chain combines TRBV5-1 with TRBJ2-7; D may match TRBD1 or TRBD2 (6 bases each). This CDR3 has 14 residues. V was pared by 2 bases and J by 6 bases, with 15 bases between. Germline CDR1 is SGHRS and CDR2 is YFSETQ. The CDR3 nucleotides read TGCGCCAGCAGCTTCGGGGGCGAGGGGGGCGAGCAGTACTTC. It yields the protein CASSFGGEGGEQYF.

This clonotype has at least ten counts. The CDR3 region has the DNA TGTGCCAGCACCCTACAGTGGGGGAACACTGAAGCTTTCTTT. This codes for CASTLQWGNTEAFF. The J gene is TRBJ1-1, the V gene TRBV7-8, with D unclear. Looked up from germline, CDR1 is SGHVS and CDR2 is FQNEAQ. The germline V and J ends were trimmed by 7 bases and 1 base, with 13 bases remaining between them. This CDR3 contains 14 residues.

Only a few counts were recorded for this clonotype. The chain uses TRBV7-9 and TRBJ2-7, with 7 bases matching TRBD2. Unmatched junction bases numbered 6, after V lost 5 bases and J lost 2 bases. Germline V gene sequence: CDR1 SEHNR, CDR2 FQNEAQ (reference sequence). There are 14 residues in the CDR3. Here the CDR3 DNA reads TGTGCCAGCAGCCCCCGGACTAGTGCCTACGAGCAGTACTTC. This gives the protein CASSPRTSAYEQYF.

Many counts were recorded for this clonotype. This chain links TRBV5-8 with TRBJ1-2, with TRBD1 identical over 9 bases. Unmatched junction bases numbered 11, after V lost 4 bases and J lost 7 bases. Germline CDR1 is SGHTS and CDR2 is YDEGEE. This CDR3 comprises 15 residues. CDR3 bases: TGTGCCAGCAGCACGACAGGGGGACACCGGCGTGGCTACACCTTC. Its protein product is CASSTTGGHRRGYTF.

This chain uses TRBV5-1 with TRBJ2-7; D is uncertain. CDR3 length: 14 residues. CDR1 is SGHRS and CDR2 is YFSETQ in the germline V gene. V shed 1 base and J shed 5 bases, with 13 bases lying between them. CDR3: CASSLFWGSDEQYF. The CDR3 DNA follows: TGCGCCAGCAGCTTGTTTTGGGGTTCGGACGAGCAGTACTTC.

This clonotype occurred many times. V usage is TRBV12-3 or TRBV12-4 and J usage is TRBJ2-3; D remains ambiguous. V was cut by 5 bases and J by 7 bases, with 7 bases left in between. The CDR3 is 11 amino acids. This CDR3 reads CASSIRHTQYF. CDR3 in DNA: TGTGCCAGCAGTATTCGCCATACGCAGTATTTT.

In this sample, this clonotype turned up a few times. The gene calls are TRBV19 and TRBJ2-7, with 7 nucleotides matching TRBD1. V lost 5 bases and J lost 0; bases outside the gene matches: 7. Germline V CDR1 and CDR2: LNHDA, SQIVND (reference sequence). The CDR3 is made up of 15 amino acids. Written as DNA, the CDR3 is TGTGCCAGTAGTCACACCGGGACAGCCTCCTACGAGCAGTACTTC. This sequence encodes CASSHTGTASYEQYF.

The CDR3 region is CSARDMSNTEAFF. For the CDR3, the DNA is TGCAGTGCTAGAGATATGTCGAACACTGAAGCTTTCTTT. The genes are TRBV20-1 and TRBJ1-1, with D uncertain. The V end lost 0 bases, the J end lost 1 base, and 6 bases lay between the germline ends. Germline V gene sequence: CDR1 DFQATT, CDR2 SNEGSKA (reference sequence). This CDR3 is 13 amino acids long.

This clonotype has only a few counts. The CDR3 DNA reads TGTGCCGGACGTAGCCAAGGGACAGGTTACGAGCAGTACTTC. Its protein product is CAGRSQGTGYEQYF. The chain uses TRBV7-9 and TRBJ2-7; 8 bases are a match to TRBD1. Unmatched junction bases numbered 13, after V lost 11 bases and J lost 4 bases. This CDR3 region has 14 residues. Germline V gene sequence: CDR1 SEHNR, CDR2 FQNEAQ (reference sequence).

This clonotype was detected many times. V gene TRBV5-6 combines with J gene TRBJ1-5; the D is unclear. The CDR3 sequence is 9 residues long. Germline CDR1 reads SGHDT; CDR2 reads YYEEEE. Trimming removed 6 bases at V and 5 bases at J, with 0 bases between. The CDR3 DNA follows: TGTGCCAGCAATCAGCCCCAGCATTTT. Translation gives CASNQPQHF.

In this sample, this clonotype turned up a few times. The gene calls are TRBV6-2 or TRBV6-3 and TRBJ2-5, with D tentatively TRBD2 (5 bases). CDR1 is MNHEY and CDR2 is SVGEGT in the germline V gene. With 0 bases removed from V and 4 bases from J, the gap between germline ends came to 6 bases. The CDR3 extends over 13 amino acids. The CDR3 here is CASSYSGRETQYF. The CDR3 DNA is TGTGCCAGCAGTTACTCGGGGAGAGAGACCCAGTACTTC.

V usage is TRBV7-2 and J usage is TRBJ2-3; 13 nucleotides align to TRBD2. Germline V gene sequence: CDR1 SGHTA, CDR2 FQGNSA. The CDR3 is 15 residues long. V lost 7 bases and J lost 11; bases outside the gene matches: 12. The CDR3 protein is CASIRTSGGGGGQYF. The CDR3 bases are TGTGCCAGCATCCGGACTAGCGGGGGAGGGGGGGGGCAGTATTTT.